This is a list of T cell receptor beta chains from one sample in a study of T cells expressing NK-cell markers. TCRdb reworked the 5' RACE reads into one entry per CDR3 protein, no DNA. Its clone listing holds 350,000 to 500,000 distinct CDR3 sequences. The material sequenced was blood T cells: a sorted CD56 or NKG2C T cell subset, CD4+ or CD8+ T cells, or bulk PBMC T cells (not recorded which). The receptors stem from a woman aged 18-69 years in good health. The CDR3 runs from the conserved cysteine through the conserved F or W.

>TRBJ1-4|TRBV21-1
CASSKYGRGVLVGKLFF
>TRBJ2-3|TRBV7-9
CASSKEVISTDTQYF
>TRBJ2-5|TRBV7-2
CASSVRMRETQYF
>TRBJ2-1|TRBV14
CASSPWTSGGGNEQFF
>TRBJ2-3|TRBV9
CASSVARLAGGTDTQYF
>TRBJ2-3|TRBV9
CASSGDGGSDTQYF
>TRBJ2-7|TRBV7-2
CASSLEVGVYEQYF
>TRBJ1-6|TRBV7-2
CASSLLGYYSPLHF
>TRBJ2-2|TRBV10-3
CAISDLIPDTGELFF
>TRBJ2-5|TRBV7-9
CASSSVLAWETQYF
>TRBJ2-1|TRBV5-1
CANREGTYNEQFF
>TRBJ1-5|TRBV4-1
CASSRGTDTSNQPQHF
>TRBJ2-2|TRBV7-2
CATDPSGLAGVTGELFF
>TRBJ2-1|TRBV6-2/TRBV6-3
CASSYSNYEQFF
>TRBJ2-7|TRBV6-5
CASSSTKGLGDGEQYF
>TRBJ2-7|TRBV10-3
CATKAGTISYEQYF
>TRBJ2-5|TRBV6-1
CASSAGGLAGGQETQYF
>TRBJ2-3|TRBV6-5
CASSYSSGTSTDTQYF
>TRBJ2-5|TRBV13
CASSTEGQKETQYF
>TRBJ2-7|TRBV18
CASSPGGGISYEQYF
>TRBJ2-2|TRBV9
CASSVGDSRVGELFF
>TRBJ1-1|TRBV13
CASSPGTPGTEAFF
>TRBJ1-2|TRBV29-1
CSVEDTGGIDYGYTF
>TRBJ2-1|TRBV24-1
CATSDLYAGSPDEQFF
>TRBJ2-5|TRBV7-3
CASSLLSSETQYF
>TRBJ1-4|TRBV29-1
CSVGVALNEKLFF
>TRBJ2-1|TRBV12-3/TRBV12-4
CASSPGTSGGYEQFF
>TRBJ2-1|TRBV6-1
CASSDRDRADEQFF
>TRBJ2-5|TRBV7-2
CASSPSSSGTQETQYF
>TRBJ1-6|TRBV7-2
CASSLGGRHDSPLHF
>TRBJ2-5|TRBV4-1
CASSGGSWDGTQYF
>TRBJ2-1|TRBV3-1
CASRPRELAGALGEQFF
>TRBJ1-1|TRBV20-1
CSAPTGQRTEAFF
>TRBJ1-2|TRBV18
CASSPSGDGYTF
>TRBJ2-2|TRBV7-6
CASRAPGLSNTGELFF
>TRBJ2-3|TRBV7-9
CASRLRTSSTDTQYF
>TRBJ1-2|TRBV6-1
CASSPQQGFGGYTF
>TRBJ1-1|TRBV6-1
CASSDGTVAQNTEAFF
>TRBJ2-1|TRBV2
CASREWSTYNEQFF
>TRBJ1-2|TRBV19
CASSLRTSNYGYTF
>TRBJ2-1|TRBV15
CATSRGLTGTYNEQFF
>TRBJ1-1|TRBV9
CASSPSGGPNTEAFF
>TRBJ2-7|TRBV29-1
CSVELERGNYEQYF
>TRBJ2-2|TRBV20-1
CSAREMMLGTGNTGELFF
>TRBJ2-7|TRBV2
CASKVQQASGSSYEQYF